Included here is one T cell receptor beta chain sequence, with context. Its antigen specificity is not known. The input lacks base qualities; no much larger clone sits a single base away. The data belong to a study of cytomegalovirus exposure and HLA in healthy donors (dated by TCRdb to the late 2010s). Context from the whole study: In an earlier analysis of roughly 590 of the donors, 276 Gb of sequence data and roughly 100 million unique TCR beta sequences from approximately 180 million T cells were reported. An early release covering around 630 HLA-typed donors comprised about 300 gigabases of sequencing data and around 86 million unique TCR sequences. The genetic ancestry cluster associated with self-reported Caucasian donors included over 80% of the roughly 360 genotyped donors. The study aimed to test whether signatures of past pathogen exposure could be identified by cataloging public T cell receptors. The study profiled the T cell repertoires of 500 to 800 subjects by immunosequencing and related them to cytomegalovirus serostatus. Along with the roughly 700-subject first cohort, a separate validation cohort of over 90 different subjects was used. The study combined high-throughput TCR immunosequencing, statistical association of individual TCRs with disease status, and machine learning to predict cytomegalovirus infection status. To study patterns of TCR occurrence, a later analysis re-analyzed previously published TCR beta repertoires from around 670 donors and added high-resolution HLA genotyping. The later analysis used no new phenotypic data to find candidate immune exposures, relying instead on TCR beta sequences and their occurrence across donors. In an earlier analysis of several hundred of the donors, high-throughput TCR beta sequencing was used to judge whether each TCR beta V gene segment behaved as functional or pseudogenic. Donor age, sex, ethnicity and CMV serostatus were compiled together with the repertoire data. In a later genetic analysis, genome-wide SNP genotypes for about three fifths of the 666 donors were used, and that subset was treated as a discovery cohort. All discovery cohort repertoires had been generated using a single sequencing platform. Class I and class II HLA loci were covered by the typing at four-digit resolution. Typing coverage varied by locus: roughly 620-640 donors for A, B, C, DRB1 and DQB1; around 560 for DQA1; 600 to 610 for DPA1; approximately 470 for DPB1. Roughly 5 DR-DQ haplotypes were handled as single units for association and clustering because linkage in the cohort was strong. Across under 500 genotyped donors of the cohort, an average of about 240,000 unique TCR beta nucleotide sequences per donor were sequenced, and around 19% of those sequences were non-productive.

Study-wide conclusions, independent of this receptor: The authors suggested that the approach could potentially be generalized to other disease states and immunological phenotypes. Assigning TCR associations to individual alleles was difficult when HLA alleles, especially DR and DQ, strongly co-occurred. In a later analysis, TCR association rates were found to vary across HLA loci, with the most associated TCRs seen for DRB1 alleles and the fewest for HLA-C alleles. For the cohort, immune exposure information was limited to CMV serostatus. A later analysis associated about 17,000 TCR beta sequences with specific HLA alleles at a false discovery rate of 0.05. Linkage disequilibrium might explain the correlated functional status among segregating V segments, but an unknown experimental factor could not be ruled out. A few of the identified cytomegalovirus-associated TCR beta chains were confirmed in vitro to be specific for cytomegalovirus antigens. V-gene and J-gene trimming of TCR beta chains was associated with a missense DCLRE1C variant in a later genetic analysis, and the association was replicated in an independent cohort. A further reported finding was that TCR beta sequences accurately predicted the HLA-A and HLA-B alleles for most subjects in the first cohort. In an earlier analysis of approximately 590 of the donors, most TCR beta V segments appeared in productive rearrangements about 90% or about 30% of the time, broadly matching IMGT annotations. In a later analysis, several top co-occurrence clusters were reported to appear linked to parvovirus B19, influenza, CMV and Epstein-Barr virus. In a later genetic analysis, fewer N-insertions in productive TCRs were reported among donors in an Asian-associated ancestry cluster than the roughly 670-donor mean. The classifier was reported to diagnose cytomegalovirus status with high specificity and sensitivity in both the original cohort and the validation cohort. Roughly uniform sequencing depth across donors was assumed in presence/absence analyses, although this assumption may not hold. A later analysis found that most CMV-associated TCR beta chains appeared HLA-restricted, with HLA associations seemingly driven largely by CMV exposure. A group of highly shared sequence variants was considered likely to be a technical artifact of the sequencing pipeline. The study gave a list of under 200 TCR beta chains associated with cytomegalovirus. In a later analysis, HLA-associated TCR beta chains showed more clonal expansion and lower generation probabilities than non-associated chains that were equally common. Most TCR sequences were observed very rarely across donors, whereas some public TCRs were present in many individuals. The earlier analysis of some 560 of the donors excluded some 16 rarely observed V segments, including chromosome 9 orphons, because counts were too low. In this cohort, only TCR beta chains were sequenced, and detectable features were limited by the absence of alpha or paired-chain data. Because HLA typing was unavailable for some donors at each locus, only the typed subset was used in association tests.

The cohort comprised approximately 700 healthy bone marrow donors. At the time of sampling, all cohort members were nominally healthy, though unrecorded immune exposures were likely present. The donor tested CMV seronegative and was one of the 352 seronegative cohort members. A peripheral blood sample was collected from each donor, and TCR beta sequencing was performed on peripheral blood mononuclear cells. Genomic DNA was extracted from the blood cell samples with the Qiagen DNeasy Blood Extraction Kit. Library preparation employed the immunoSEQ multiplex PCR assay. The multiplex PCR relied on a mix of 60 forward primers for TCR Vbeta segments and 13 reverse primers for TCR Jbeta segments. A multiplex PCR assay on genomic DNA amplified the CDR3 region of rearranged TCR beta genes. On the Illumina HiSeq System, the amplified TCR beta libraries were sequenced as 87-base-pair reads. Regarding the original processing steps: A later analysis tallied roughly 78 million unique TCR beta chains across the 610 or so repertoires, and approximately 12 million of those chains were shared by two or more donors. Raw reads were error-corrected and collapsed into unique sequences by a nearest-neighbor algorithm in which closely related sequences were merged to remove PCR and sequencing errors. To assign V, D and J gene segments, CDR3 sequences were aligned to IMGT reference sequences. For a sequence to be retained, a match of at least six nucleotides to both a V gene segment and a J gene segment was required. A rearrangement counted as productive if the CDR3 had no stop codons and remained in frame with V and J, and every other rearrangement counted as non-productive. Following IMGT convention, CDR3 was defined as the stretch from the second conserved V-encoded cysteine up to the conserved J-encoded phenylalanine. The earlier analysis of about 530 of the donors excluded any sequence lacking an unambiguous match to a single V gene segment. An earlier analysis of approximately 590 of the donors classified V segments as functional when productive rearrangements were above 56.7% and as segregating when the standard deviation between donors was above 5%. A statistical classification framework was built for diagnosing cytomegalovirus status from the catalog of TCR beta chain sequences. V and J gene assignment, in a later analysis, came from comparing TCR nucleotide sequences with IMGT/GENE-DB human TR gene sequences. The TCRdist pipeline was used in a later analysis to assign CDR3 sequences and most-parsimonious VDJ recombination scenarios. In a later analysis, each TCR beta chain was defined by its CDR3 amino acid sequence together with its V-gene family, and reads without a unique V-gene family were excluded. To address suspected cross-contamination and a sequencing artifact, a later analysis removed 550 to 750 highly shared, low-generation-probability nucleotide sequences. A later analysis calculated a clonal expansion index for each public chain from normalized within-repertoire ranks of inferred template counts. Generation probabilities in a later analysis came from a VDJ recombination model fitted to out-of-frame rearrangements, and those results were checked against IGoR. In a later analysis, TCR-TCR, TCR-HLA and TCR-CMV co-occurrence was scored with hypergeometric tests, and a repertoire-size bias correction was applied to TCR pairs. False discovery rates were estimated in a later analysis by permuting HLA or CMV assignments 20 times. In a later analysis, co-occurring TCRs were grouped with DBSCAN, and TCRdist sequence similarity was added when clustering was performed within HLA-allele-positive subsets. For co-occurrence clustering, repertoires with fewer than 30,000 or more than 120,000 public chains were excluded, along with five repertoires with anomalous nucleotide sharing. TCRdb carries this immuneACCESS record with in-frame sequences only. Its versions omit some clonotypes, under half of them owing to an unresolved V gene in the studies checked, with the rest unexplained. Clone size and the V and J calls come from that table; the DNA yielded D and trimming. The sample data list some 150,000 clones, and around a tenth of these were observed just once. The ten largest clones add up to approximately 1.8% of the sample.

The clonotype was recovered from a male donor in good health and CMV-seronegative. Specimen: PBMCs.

The DNA reads TGTGCCAGCAGATCCGTCAACAGGGTGGCTCAGCCCCAGCATTTT. Translated, it gives CASRSVNRVAQPQHF. In this chain, TRBV28 is recombined with TRBJ1-5; a tentative D call is TRBD1 (6 bases match). The junction carries 18 bases between V and J, which are trimmed by 6 bases and 6 bases respectively. The CDR3 contains 15 residues, cysteine and phenylalanine counted. Kept here is only the CDR3 DNA, which spans 45 bases and is read in frame from base 1. Looking up the germline V gene yields CDR1 MDHEN and CDR2 SYDVKM.